Presented here are 14 T cell receptor beta chains from one specimen sequenced in a study of Graves' ophthalmopathy and Graves' hyperthyroidism. Researchers took RNA transcripts and amplified TCR beta CDR3 regions from them. The first round was an RT-PCR with HTBI primers, and the second round was a multiplex PCR. TCRdb used MiXCR to reprocess the multiplex PCR reads, holding one entry per CDR3 protein. The sample contains approximately 17,000 distinct CDR3 sequences, roughly 46% of which appear only once. Specimen: peripheral blood. These receptors all stem from a middle-aged woman with stable Graves' hyperthyroidism.

This clonotype appeared a few times. The J gene is TRBJ2-1, the V gene TRBV4-3; 11 bases line up with TRBD2. The CDR3 has 16 residues. Losses at the gene ends were 3 bases for V and 7 bases for J; bases not matched to a gene: 8. Germline CDR1 reads LGHNA; CDR2 reads YSLEER. Here the CDR3 DNA reads TGCGCCAGCAGCCAGCTTAGCGGGGGGGCGGGGAATGAGCAGTTCTTC. Translation: CASSQLSGGAGNEQFF.

At least ten counts were recorded for this clonotype. V is TRBV7-8 and J is TRBJ2-7; 8 nucleotides line up with TRBD2. Per germline, CDR1 SGHVS and CDR2 FQNEAQ. CDR3 length: 16 amino acids. V trimming: 4 bases; J trimming: 0 bases; junction bases outside the gene matches: 8. The CDR3 DNA reads as TGTGCCAGCAGCTATTTTGGCGGGGGGTTCTCCTACGAGCAGTACTTC. It specifies CASSYFGGGFSYEQYF.

A single count supports this clonotype. The chain uses TRBV10-3 and TRBJ2-3, with 9 bases identical to TRBD1. The CDR3 totals 15 residues. The ends lost 4 bases at V and 11 bases at J; junction bases unmatched: 13. Germline V gene lookup returns CDR1 ENHRY and CDR2 SYGVKD. The CDR3 nucleotides are TGTGCCATCAGTGGTGAGGGACAGGGCGTAAATGAGCAGTATTTT. It translates to CAISGEGQGVNEQYF.

The V call is TRBV6-1, the J call TRBJ1-6; unclear D gene. With 8 bases removed from V and 10 bases from J, the gap between germline ends came to 12 bases. The CDR3 contains 12 residues. Germline V lookup: CDR1 MNHNS, CDR2 SASEGT. The CDR3 DNA reads as TGTGCCAGCTCAAGGTTTGAATCACCCCTCCACTTT. Amino acid sequence: CASSRFESPLHF.

As concerns this clonotype: One end of the junction varies from germline; a read error may be responsible. V gene TRBV7-2 combines with J gene TRBJ2-3; TRBD2 matches at 7 bases. This CDR3 spans 14 amino acids. Germline CDR1 is SGHTA and CDR2 is FQGNSA. The CDR3: CAISGLGPTDTLYF. The DNA of the CDR3 is TGTGCCATCAGCGGACTAGGTCCCACAGATACGCTGTATTTT. Complete variable domain (other parts from reference TRBV7-2 and TRBJ2-3): GAGVSQSPSNKVTEKGKDVELRCDPISGHTALYWYRQSLGQGLEFLIYFQGNSAPDKSGLPSDRFSAERTGGSVSTLTIQRTQQEDSAVYLCAISGLGPTDTLYFGPGTRLTVL.

In this sample, this clonotype turned up many times. This chain joins TRBV20-1 and TRBJ1-1, with D possibly TRBD1 on 5 matching bases. Germline CDR1 DFQATT, CDR2 SNEGSKA (reference sequence). This CDR3 spans 14 amino acids. V was cut by 2 bases and J by 4 bases, with 14 bases left in between. The CDR3 DNA reads as TGCAGTGCTAGAACCCCAGGGATACCCACTGAAGCTTTCTTT. Its translation is CSARTPGIPTEAFF.

About this clonotype itself: A much more abundant neighbour one base away suggests this may be a read error. V and J are TRBV6-6 and TRBJ2-7; D is possibly TRBD1 (5 bases). There are 11 residues in the CDR3. The germline V gene has CDR1 MNHNY and CDR2 SVGAGI (reference sequence). The CDR3 loop is CAGRQNYEQYF. DNA of the CDR3: TGTGCCGGCAGACAGAACTACGAGCAGTACTTC.

This clonotype is medium-sized within its sample. The V and J genes are TRBV10-3 and TRBJ2-7; the match to TRBD2 covers 9 bases. The CDR3 is made up of 14 amino acids. The germline gives CDR1 ENHRY, CDR2 SYGVKD. The junction had 3 bases not matched to a gene; V was cut back by 6 bases and J by 0 bases. This CDR3 is CAISAGGASYEQYF. The CDR3 nucleotides read TGTGCCATCAGCGCGGGAGGGGCCTCCTACGAGCAGTACTTC.

As concerns this clonotype: The conserved phenylalanine or tryptophan normally closing the CDR3 is absent here, so this likely arose from a read error. This chain links TRBV10-3 with TRBJ1-1; 7 nucleotides line up with TRBD1. The V gene's germline CDR1 is ENHRY and CDR2 SYGVKD. J lost 6 bases, V lost 6 bases, and 1 base had no gene match. This CDR3 comprises 11 residues. The DNA for the CDR3 is TGTGCCATCAGGGGGACAGCTGAAGCTTTCCTC. It codes for CAIRGTAEAFL.

This clonotype was counted a few times. The chain carries TRBV4-3 and TRBJ2-1; TRBD2 matches at 11 bases. V shed 0 bases, J shed 13 bases, and the junction held 8 bases outside the gene matches. The germline V gene has CDR1 LGHNA and CDR2 YSLEER. The CDR3 runs 15 residues. The CDR3 sequence is CASSQDLSGGVRQFF. DNA for the CDR3: TGCGCCAGCAGCCAAGATCTTAGCGGGGGGGTGAGACAGTTCTTC.

The sample holds one count of this clonotype. The genes are TRBV7-2 and TRBJ2-7; D gene ambiguous. V dropped 6 bases and J dropped 7 bases, with 13 bases sitting between them. The germline gives CDR1 SGHTA, CDR2 FQGNSA. CDR3 size: 12 residues. CDR3 in DNA: TGTGCCAGCAGTCCTGCCTCGAATGAGCAGTACTTC. Protein sequence: CASSPASNEQYF.

This clonotype is medium-sized within its sample. This chain uses TRBV20-1 with TRBJ1-2, with 9 bases lining up with TRBD1. V trimming: 3 bases; J trimming: 6 bases; junction bases outside the gene matches: 2. The CDR3 is 12 residues long. Germline values: CDR1 DFQATT, CDR2 SNEGSKA (reference sequence). CDR3 sequence reads: CSASGQGHGYTF. CDR3 bases: TGCAGTGCTAGCGGACAGGGGCATGGCTACACCTTC.

V usage is TRBV10-2 and J usage is TRBJ2-7; D perhaps matches TRBD2 (6 bases). Germline CDR1 WSHSY, CDR2 SAAADI. V was cut by 6 bases and J by 3 bases, with 6 bases left in between. CDR3 length: 11 residues. CDR3 nucleotide sequence: TGCGCCAGCAGCGGGGGCTACGAGCAGTACTTC. Amino acids: CASSGGYEQYF.

CDR3 in DNA: TGTGCCAGCAGTGCAGGGGTGGGCTATGGCTACACCTTC. Residues: CASSAGVGYGYTF. This sequence joins TRBV12-3 or TRBV12-4 and TRBJ1-2; tentatively, D is TRBD1 (6 bases). The germline V and J ends were trimmed by 5 bases and 4 bases, with 11 bases remaining between them. The CDR3 runs 13 residues.